This entry concerns a single TCR beta chain. This entry belongs to a study of low-dose radiotherapy and immunotherapy resistance in tumors. Study-level information: The patients were given nivolumab 240 mg every two weeks and ipilimumab 1 mg/kg every six weeks, through an intravenous route.

TRAV and TRBV primers primed cDNA for both TCRalpha and TCRbeta. The authors ran around 22 PCR cycles to amplify TCRs with a constant-region primer and V-primer adapter. TCRdb re-analysed the reads in MiXCR, keeping a single row per CDR3 protein. The sample has nearly 7,500 distinct CDR3 sequences, 65% to 90% seen once. Every donor's regimen consisted of nivolumab, ipilimumab, aspirin, low-dose cyclophosphamide and low-dose radiotherapy. This CDR3 spans 21 amino acids. V was clipped by 1 base and J by 0 bases, with 28 bases between them. Looked up from germline, CDR1 is SGHDT and CDR2 is YYEEEE. The chain uses TRBV5-6 and TRBJ2-5, with D possibly matching TRBD2 (6 bases). The sequence was collected from a human donor with advanced metastatic prostate, ovarian, gallbladder or colorectal cancer (not recorded which). This table probably holds off-target reads from a library built for another chain. CDR3 amino acids: CASSLRGQGYSDRGNQETQYF. DNA of the CDR3: TGTGCCAGCAGCTTGCGGGGCCAGGGCTATAGTGACCGGGGGAACCAAGAGACCCAGTACTTC.